The sequence of this T cell receptor (beta chain) was determined in a study of OX40 agonist ivuxolimab in advanced cancers. Clones were sequenced by immunoSEQ multiplex PCR, and TCRdb holds only the in-frame ones, with some missing. The sample holds 90,000 or so clones, about 90% seen once. From germline, CDR1 is SGHNT and CDR2 YYREEE (reference sequence). This CDR3 contains 14 residues. V gave up 1 base and J gave up 6 bases; unmatched junction bases: 2. The source was CD4+ or CD8+ T cells sorted from blood, collected in a trial of the OX40 agonist ivuxolimab. The receptor was derived from an adult with an advanced solid tumor such as melanoma, head and neck, liver or kidney cancer. The rearrangement uses TRBV5-4 and TRBJ2-3; 10 bases match TRBD2. As DNA, the CDR3 is TGTGCCAGCAGCTTGAGCGGGAGGGCCGATACGCAGTATTTT. Residues: CASSLSGRADTQYF.